A single T cell receptor beta chain is shown here with its context. Its target is not known. UMI-labeled 5' RACE TRB cDNA libraries were prepared from the cells. TCRdb reprocessed the 5' RACE reads, keeping one entry per CDR3 protein, no DNA. The specimen's table records about 130,000 distinct CDR3 sequences. These data belong to a study of CXCR3-negative and CXCR3-positive naive CD8 T cells. Study observations and caveats: CXCR3-negative naive cells had less hydrophobic TRB CDR3s than did CXCR3-positive naive cells.

CD45RO-CCR7+CD27+CD95- was the phenotype of naive CD8+ T cells. This TCR came from a human donor in good health. Some clones in this sample may be carry-over from other donors' samples. The material sequenced was naive CXCR3+ CD8+ T cells from blood. Documented subset: CD45RO-CCR7+CD27+CD95- naive CD8+ T cells expressing CXCR3 (TNR3+).

The CDR3 sequence: CASTTSGGRKFF. V is TRBV27 and J is TRBJ2-1; TCRdb gives TRBD1 as the D gene, but with no DNA this cannot be confirmed. CDR1 is MNHEY, CDR2 SMNVEV, per germline (reference sequence). This CDR3 contains 12 residues.